This T cell receptor beta chain was sequenced during a study of identical twins. Study-level findings and limits: Recombination models fit unrelated individuals' TCR alpha sharing but underestimated twins'. Beta out-of-frame twin sharing showed a weaker excess. Invariant populations such as MAIT and iNKT cells could partly muddle zero-insertion analyses.

V lost 0 bases to trimming and J lost 5 bases; unmatched junction nucleotides: 5. The CDR3 contains 15 residues. Germline-derived CDR1 and CDR2 are SEHNR and FQNEAQ (reference sequence). TCRdb processed the 5' RACE reads anew with MiXCR; each CDR3 protein has one entry. The sample consists of roughly 570,000 distinct CDR3 sequences, roughly 9.5% of them appearing once. This clonotype has only a few counts. Its antigen remains unidentified. The same data also contributed to another study, on yellow fever vaccine responses in identical twins.

The origin of this receptor is a woman between 18 and 29 years old in good health. The sequenced material came from PBMCs. The chain is built from TRBV7-9 and TRBJ2-7; TRBD1 agrees at 9 bases. As DNA, the CDR3 is TGTGCCAGCAGCTTAGCGGGGGGACAGGGAGACGAGCAGTACTTC. Encoded protein: CASSLAGGQGDEQYF.